The T cell receptor (beta chain) under discussion was sequenced for a study of control samples from healthy donors and cancer patients. Germline CDR1 and CDR2: MRHNA and SNTAGT. Trimming took off 3 bases at V and 4 bases at J, with 12 bases between the two ends. The CDR3 spans 14 residues. The method was immunoSEQ multiplex PCR; TCRdb's version includes in-frame clones alone and lacks a portion of them. The table lists about 190,000 clones. The chain recombines TRBV6-4 with TRBJ2-5; maybe TRBD1 (5 bases). Sequencing input: blood. This clonotype was obtained from a woman aged 25 to 39 in good health. The CDR3 loop is CASSEVAGSETQYF. DNA for the CDR3: TGTGCCAGCAGTGAGGTCGCAGGGTCAGAGACCCAGTACTTC.